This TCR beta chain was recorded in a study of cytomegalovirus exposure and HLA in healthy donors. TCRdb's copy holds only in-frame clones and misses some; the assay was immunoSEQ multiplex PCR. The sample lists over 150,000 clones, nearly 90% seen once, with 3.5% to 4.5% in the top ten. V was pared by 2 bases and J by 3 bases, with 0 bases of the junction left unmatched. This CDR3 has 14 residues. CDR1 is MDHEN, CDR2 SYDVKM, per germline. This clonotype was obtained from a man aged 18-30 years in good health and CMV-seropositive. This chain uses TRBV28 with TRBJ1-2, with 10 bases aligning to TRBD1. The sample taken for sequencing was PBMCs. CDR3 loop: CASSLGTGDYGYTF. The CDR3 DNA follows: TGTGCCAGCAGTTTAGGGACAGGGGACTATGGCTACACCTTC.